The 21 T cell receptor beta chains below come from one sample, sequenced in a study of CD8+ T cells in alopecia areata. Specified treatment: oral pan-JAK inhibitor, 5-10 mg twice daily. Investigators isolated RNA and reverse transcribed it into cDNA to act as the sequencing template. Assay: immunoSEQ multiplex PCR; the TCRdb copy retains only in-frame clones and omits some. In the table there are 85,000 to 110,000 clones, 80% to 90% of which are singletons. Sequenced material: CD8+ T cells sorted from blood, taken at approximately week 30, from a patient treated with tofacitinib. Source of these receptors: a human donor with alopecia areata.

The rearrangement links TRBV5-1 to TRBJ1-1; 7 positions agree with TRBD1. The ends lost 4 bases at V and 1 base at J; junction bases unmatched: 4. Germline CDR1 and CDR2: SGHRS and YFSETQ. The CDR3 has 14 residues. The CDR3 here is CASSTGTENTEAFF. CDR3 nucleotides: TGCGCCAGCAGCACAGGGACAGAGAACACTGAAGCTTTCTTT. The whole variable domain, remainder taken from reference TRBV5-1 and TRBJ1-1, is KAGVTQTPRYLIKTRGQQVTLSCSPISGHRSVSWYQQTPGQGLQFLFEYFSETQRNKGNFPGRFSGRQFSNSRSEMNVSTLELGDSALYLCASSTGTENTEAFFGQGTRLTVV.

This clone was detected only once. The rearrangement joins TRBV30 to TRBJ1-1; 8 bases agree with TRBD1. CDR1 and CDR2 (germline): GTSNPN, SVGIG (reference sequence). V shed 7 bases, J shed 0 bases, and the junction held 1 base outside the gene matches. The CDR3 extends over 12 amino acids. The CDR3 spells CASDRVNTEAFF. The CDR3 DNA sequence: TGTGCCTCGGACAGGGTGAACACTGAAGCTTTCTTT.

This clone occurred once. This chain links TRBV9 with TRBJ2-1, with D possibly matching TRBD1 (6 bases). Germline V gene lookup returns CDR1 SGDLS and CDR2 YYNGEE. This CDR3 is 15 amino acids long. V was clipped by 6 bases and J by 1 base, with 14 bases between them. The DNA for the CDR3 is TGTGCCAGCACCATAGGACAGTTATCCTACAATGAGCAGTTCTTC. Translated, it gives CASTIGQLSYNEQFF.

The V gene is TRBV27, the J gene TRBJ2-1, with TRBD1 as a possible D gene (5 bases). Trimming shortened V by 10 bases and J by 6 bases, and 19 bases separated the two germline ends. This CDR3 has 14 residues. The germline V gene encodes CDR1 MNHEY and CDR2 SMNVEV (reference sequence). The CDR3 coding sequence is TGTGCCATCATGAGTGGAACAGGCGGCAATGAGCAGTTCTTC. Encoded protein: CAIMSGTGGNEQFF.

This chain connects TRBV5-1 to TRBJ2-3; the D is unclear. Trimming took 1 base from V and 5 from J, leaving 14 bases between them. The CDR3 length is 15 residues. The germline V gene encodes CDR1 SGHRS and CDR2 YFSETQ. This CDR3 reads CASSLYGPSRDTQYF. The CDR3 DNA follows: TGCGCCAGCAGCTTGTATGGACCCAGTCGAGATACGCAGTATTTT. Looking up the rest from reference TRBV5-1 and TRBJ2-3 gives the full variable domain: KAGVTQTPRYLIKTRGQQVTLSCSPISGHRSVSWYQQTPGQGLQFLFEYFSETQRNKGNFPGRFSGRQFSNSRSEMNVSTLELGDSALYLCASSLYGPSRDTQYFGPGTRLTVL.

The chain is built from TRBV4-1 and TRBJ2-5; TRBD1 or TRBD2 may be the D gene (5 bases each). The germline CDR1 and CDR2 sequences are MGHRA and YSYEKL. Between the trimmed V and J ends, which lost 1 base and 1 base, there was a span of 13 bases. This CDR3 has 16 residues. The CDR3 sequence: CASSQAFYGTQETQYF. The CDR3 bases are TGCGCCAGCAGCCAAGCATTTTACGGGACCCAAGAGACCCAGTACTTC.

The chain employs TRBV27 and TRBJ2-7, with a tentative D call TRBD1 (6 bases). Germline V lookup: CDR1 MNHEY, CDR2 SMNVEV (reference sequence). CDR3 length: 15 residues. V was trimmed by 1 base and J by 3 bases, leaving 13 bases between them. DNA for the CDR3: TGTGCCAGCAGTTTATTACAGGGTAGTAACTACGAGCAGTACTTC. Amino acids: CASSLLQGSNYEQYF.

The rearrangement links TRBV5-5 to TRBJ2-1; D is undetermined. Trimming took off 1 base at V and 5 bases at J, with 4 bases between the two ends. The CDR3 covers 12 residues. Germline values: CDR1 SGHKS, CDR2 YYEKEE (reference sequence). The CDR3 DNA sequence: TGTGCCAGCAGCTTGAGGAACAATGAGCAGTTCTTC. Translating it yields CASSLRNNEQFF. Using reference TRBV5-5 and TRBJ2-1 for the parts outside the CDR3, the full variable domain is DAGVTQSPTHLIKTRGQQVTLRCSPISGHKSVSWYQQVLGQGPQFIFQYYEKEERGRGNFPDRFSARQFPNYSSELNVNALLLGDSALYLCASSLRNNEQFFGPGTRLTVL.

The chain links TRBV7-9 to TRBJ1-2, with 7 positions matching TRBD1. V dropped 5 bases and J dropped 5; count of bases not matched to a gene: 8. This CDR3 is 14 amino acids long. Germline loops: CDR1 SEHNR, CDR2 FQNEAQ (reference sequence). Here the CDR3 DNA reads TGTGCCAGCAGCCACCGGGACAGTCCATATGGCTACACCTTC. It yields the protein CASSHRDSPYGYTF.

This clone was counted between two and nine times. V and J are TRBV28 and TRBJ2-7; D could derive from TRBD1 or TRBD2 (5 bases each). CDR3 length: 15 residues. Trimming pared 4 bases from V and 4 bases from J, leaving 17 bases between. Germline V CDR1 and CDR2: MDHEN, SYDVKM. This CDR3 is CASSSAIGTVYEQYF. CDR3 in DNA: TGTGCCAGCAGTTCCGCGATCGGGACGGTTTACGAGCAGTACTTC.

This clone was seen a few times. The DNA of the CDR3 is TGTGCCAGTAGTACGGGGGGAGAATCAGATGAGCAGTTCTTC. As protein: CASSTGGESDEQFF. The chain carries TRBV19 and TRBJ2-1; TRBD2 matches 7 bases. This CDR3 is built from 14 residues. V gave up 4 bases and J gave up 8 bases; unmatched junction bases: 8. CDR1 and CDR2 (germline): LNHDA, SQIVND (reference sequence).

V and J are TRBV5-1 and TRBJ2-1, with D maybe TRBD1 (5 bases). V lost 0 bases and J lost 10, with 8 bases in between. The CDR3 extends over 12 amino acids. CDR1 and CDR2 from the germline V gene are SGHRS and YFSETQ. CDR3 in amino acids: CASSLENREQFF. In DNA form, the CDR3 reads TGCGCCAGCAGCTTGGAGAACAGGGAGCAGTTCTTC.

This chain uses TRBV27 with TRBJ1-1; no clear D. V lost 0 bases to trimming and J lost 6 bases, with 11 bases between them. Germline CDR1 reads MNHEY; CDR2 reads SMNVEV (reference sequence). The CDR3 has 14 amino acids. This CDR3 reads CASSLSRATAEAFF. CDR3 coding DNA: TGTGCCAGCAGTTTATCAAGGGCGACCGCTGAAGCTTTCTTT.

The chain employs TRBV13 and TRBJ2-3; D is possibly TRBD1 or TRBD2 (5 bases each). From germline, CDR1 is PRHDT and CDR2 FYEKMQ (reference sequence). The CDR3 length is 14 residues. V was shortened by 2 bases and J by 0 bases, with 6 bases between the two germline ends. The CDR3 region has the DNA TGTGCCAGCAGCTTACGGGGCAGCACAGATACGCAGTATTTT. Amino acids: CASSLRGSTDTQYF.

The chain employs TRBV2 and TRBJ2-7; D not resolved. V lost 7 bases and J lost 4, with 26 bases in between. Germline V gene data show CDR1 as SNHLY and CDR2 as FYNNEI. This CDR3 has 17 amino acids. The CDR3 spells CASTSSSFQDLSYEQYF. DNA for the CDR3: TGTGCCAGCACCTCCTCGTCTTTCCAGGACCTCTCGTACGAGCAGTACTTC.

This chain joins TRBV4-1 and TRBJ2-7; TRBD2 matches at 9 bases. With V trimmed by 0 bases and J by 1 base, 4 bases remained unmatched. CDR1 MGHRA and CDR2 YSYEKL come from the germline V gene. CDR3 length: 16 residues. The CDR3 region has the DNA TGCGCCAGCAGCCAAGACCGACTAGCGGAATCCTACGAGCAGTACTTC. As protein: CASSQDRLAESYEQYF.

The chain carries TRBV7-2 and TRBJ1-1; D call uncertain. V was shortened by 1 base and J by 1 base, with 7 bases between the two germline ends. The germline gives CDR1 SGHTA, CDR2 FQGNSA. The CDR3 is 14 amino acids. The CDR3 nucleotides read TGTGCCAGCAGCTTAGTCCGGCCGAACACTGAAGCTTTCTTT. Translation: CASSLVRPNTEAFF.

This clone occurred once. The V gene is TRBV29-1, the J gene TRBJ1-1; D is undetermined. The germline V gene encodes CDR1 SQVTM and CDR2 ANQGSEA. V lost 8 bases to trimming and J lost 4 bases, with 8 bases between them. The CDR3 covers 10 residues. The CDR3 is CSITSTEAFF. The CDR3 DNA sequence: TGCAGCATTACATCCACTGAAGCTTTCTTT.

This clone was seen more than once but under ten times. This chain links TRBV5-5 with TRBJ2-1; 9 positions match TRBD2. V lost 4 bases, J lost 5 bases, and 16 bases stayed unmatched. Germline values: CDR1 SGHKS, CDR2 YYEKEE (reference sequence). The CDR3 extends over 18 amino acids. CDR3 protein: CASSPLVFWLAGNNEQFF. DNA for the CDR3: TGTGCCAGCAGCCCCTTGGTTTTCTGGCTAGCGGGAAACAATGAGCAGTTCTTC.

This clone was recorded only once. The J gene is TRBJ2-1, the V gene TRBV5-1, with D possibly matching TRBD2 (6 bases). The CDR3 runs to 12 residues. Germline lookup yields CDR1 SGHRS and CDR2 YFSETQ. V was clipped by 0 bases and J by 9 bases, with 7 bases between them. CDR3 amino acids: CASSLGGAEQFF. CDR3 bases: TGCGCCAGCAGCTTGGGCGGGGCTGAGCAGTTCTTC. Combining the CDR3 with reference TRBV5-1 and TRBJ2-1 gives the whole variable domain KAGVTQTPRYLIKTRGQQVTLSCSPISGHRSVSWYQQTPGQGLQFLFEYFSETQRNKGNFPGRFSGRQFSNSRSEMNVSTLELGDSALYLCASSLGGAEQFFGPGTRLTVL.

Here the CDR3 reads CASSDWTGASYEQYF. CDR3 bases: TGTGCCAGCAGTGACTGGACAGGGGCTTCCTACGAGCAGTACTTC. V and J are TRBV2 and TRBJ2-5; 9 nucleotides line up with TRBD1. The end of the DNA aligns better with TRBJ2-7, so the J call may be wrong. Germline V gives CDR1 SNHLY, CDR2 FYNNEI. This CDR3 contains 15 residues.